These T cell receptor beta chains were read from a single sample in a study of stem cell transplantation in POMP-related autoinflammatory disease. Some clones are missing from TCRdb's copy, which holds only in-frame ones; the method was immunoSEQ multiplex PCR. The sample carries about 68,000 clones, roughly 93% recorded once. This specimen consisted of CD4+ T cells from PBMCs, obtained after stem cell transplantation. The receptors shown here come from a human patient with POMP-related autoinflammation and immune dysregulation (PRAID). A subset of T cells may come from the graft donor. The CDR3 runs from the conserved cysteine through the conserved F or W. The order of the fields is J gene, CDR3 length, V gene, CDR3 protein.

j_call: TRBJ2-1
cdr3_length: 12
v_call: TRBV9
cdr3_aa: CASSTLMGEQFF

j_call: TRBJ2-3
cdr3_length: 16
v_call: TRBV15
cdr3_aa: CATSRGLGQLTDTQYF

j_call: TRBJ2-5
cdr3_length: 14
v_call: TRBV30
cdr3_aa: CAWSVGGSQETQYF

j_call: TRBJ1-4
cdr3_length: 16
v_call: TRBV18
cdr3_aa: CASSRGQMATNEKLFF

j_call: TRBJ2-7
cdr3_length: 14
v_call: TRBV5-4
cdr3_aa: CASSSQGPPYEQYF

j_call: TRBJ2-2
cdr3_length: 16
v_call: TRBV5-1
cdr3_aa: CASSPPSGSYTGELFF

j_call: TRBJ1-5
cdr3_length: 17
v_call: TRBV3-1/TRBV3-2
cdr3_aa: CASRGQGQVVSNQPQHF

j_call: TRBJ2-5
cdr3_length: 14
v_call: TRBV28
cdr3_aa: CASSLQGHQETQYF

j_call: TRBJ2-1
cdr3_length: 13
v_call: TRBV6-5
cdr3_aa: CATRLGSYNEQFF

j_call: TRBJ1-1
cdr3_length: 14
v_call: TRBV6-5
cdr3_aa: CASTIYHLNTEAFF

j_call: TRBJ1-3
cdr3_length: 13
v_call: TRBV27
cdr3_aa: CASSSFSGNTIYF